Below are 14 T cell receptor beta chains sequenced from a single sample in a study of preoperative IRX-2 immunotherapy in early breast cancer. Treatment specified: preoperative locoregional IRX-2 cytokine immunotherapy. The protocol was immunoSEQ multiplex PCR, while the TCRdb copy is restricted to in-frame clones and leaves out a portion. The data hold around 860 clones, with about 80% observed a single time. This specimen consisted of tumor tissue, obtained before IRX-2 immunotherapy. All receptors derive from a human donor with breast cancer.

The chain joins TRBV7-6 to TRBJ2-3, with 9 bases that match TRBD1. The V gene end was trimmed by 3 bases and the J gene end by 2 bases; junction bases not matched to a gene: 3. This CDR3 spans 15 amino acids. Germline CDR1 is SGHVS and CDR2 is FNYEAQ. Here the CDR3 reads CASSFGTGLTDTQYF. The DNA of the CDR3 is TGTGCCAGCAGCTTTGGGACAGGGCTCACAGATACGCAGTATTTT.

V and J are TRBV11-3 and TRBJ2-1, with TRBD1 identical over 7 bases. The germline CDR1 and CDR2 sequences are SGHNT and YENEEA. Losses at the gene ends were 1 base for V and 1 base for J; bases not matched to a gene: 7. CDR3 length: 17 amino acids. DNA for the CDR3: TGTGCCAGCAGCTTAGGGGGGACAGTGGGATCCTACAATGAGCAGTTCTTC. Amino acid sequence: CASSLGGTVGSYNEQFF. Combining the CDR3 with reference TRBV11-3 and TRBJ2-1 gives the whole variable domain EAGVVQSPRYKIIEKKQPVAFWCNPISGHNTLYWYLQNLGQGPELLIRYENEEAVDDSQLPKDRFSAERLKGVDSTLKIQPAELGDSAVYLCASSLGGTVGSYNEQFFGPGTRLTVL.

The CDR3 sequence is CASSGSRGARSDYGYTF. CDR3 bases: TGTGCCAGTAGTGGGTCGAGGGGGGCACGTAGCGACTATGGCTACACCTTC. The chain recombines TRBV19 with TRBJ1-2; D perhaps matches TRBD1 (6 bases). The V and J ends lost 5 bases and 3 bases respectively, with 22 bases between them. Germline assignment: CDR1 LNHDA and CDR2 SQIVND (reference sequence). This CDR3 comprises 17 residues.

The rearrangement links TRBV19 to TRBJ1-5; TRBD1 matches 8 bases. Trimming cost V 5 bases and J 0 bases; bases outside gene matches: 6. CDR1 is LNHDA and CDR2 is SQIVND in the germline V gene (reference sequence). CDR3 length: 16 amino acids. The CDR3 protein is CASSQGQGYSNQPQHF. The DNA for the CDR3 is TGTGCCAGTAGTCAAGGACAGGGATATAGCAATCAGCCCCAGCATTTT.

Worth noting for this clone: The junction and the germline gene differ at one end; a read error may be behind it. The V call is TRBV15, the J call TRBJ2-5; no clear D gene. The CDR3 is made up of 15 amino acids. The germline V gene encodes CDR1 LNHNV and CDR2 YYDKDF (reference sequence). CDR3 sequence (DNA): TGTGCCAGCAGCTTGGCTCGGCAGGCAAAAGAGACCCAGTACTTC. It translates to CASSLARQAKETQYF.

V usage is TRBV19 and J usage is TRBJ1-2; 7 positions match TRBD1. The CDR3 is 13 residues long. Germline V gives CDR1 LNHDA, CDR2 SQIVND (reference sequence). The V and J ends lost 3 bases and 6 bases, in that order; junction bases with no gene match: 4. The CDR3: CASSISDRDGYTF. The CDR3 DNA is TGTGCCAGTAGTATCTCCGACAGGGATGGCTACACCTTC.

The chain uses TRBV11-1 and TRBJ1-1, with D maybe TRBD1 (6 bases). Per germline, CDR1 SGHAT and CDR2 FQDESV (reference sequence). With 1 base removed from V and 6 bases from J, the gap between germline ends came to 12 bases. The CDR3 is 14 residues long. CDR3 amino acids: CASSLDGGRSEAFF. The CDR3 DNA sequence: TGTGCCAGCAGCTTAGATGGGGGGCGCTCTGAAGCTTTCTTT.

The chain carries TRBV19 and TRBJ1-1; D remains ambiguous. The CDR3 covers 13 residues. From germline, CDR1 is LNHDA and CDR2 SQIVND (reference sequence). The V and J ends lost 5 bases and 4 bases respectively, with 11 bases between them. The CDR3 nucleotides are TGTGCCAGTAGTCCGATTGGTAGCACTGAAGCTTTCTTT. This codes for CASSPIGSTEAFF.

The chain recombines TRBV6-8 with TRBJ1-2; TRBD1 matches at 8 bases. After removal of 6 bases from V and 8 bases from J, the junction contained 8 bases not matched to a gene. This CDR3 is built from 13 residues. Germline CDR1 is MNHGY and CDR2 is SAAAGT. The CDR3 region is CASRRPGGQGYTF. CDR3 nucleotide sequence: TGTGCCAGCAGACGCCCAGGGGGCCAGGGCTACACCTTC.

Comments on this clone: At one of its ends the junction is not consistent with the germline gene, which may arise from a read error. The chain has TRBV28 and TRBJ1-4; D gene uncertain. Germline assignment: CDR1 MDHEN and CDR2 SYDVKM. The CDR3 loop spans 17 amino acids. The CDR3 protein is CASRLHRETGTNEKLFF. The CDR3, as DNA: TGTGCCAGCCGTTTGCATCGAGAAACGGGGACTAATGAAAAACTGTTTTTT.

The chain uses TRBV23-1 and TRBJ2-4, with 9 bases aligning to TRBD2. TRBV23-1 qualifies as an ORF whose function is uncertain. This CDR3 has 13 amino acids. J gave up 9 bases and V 6 bases, and 6 bases lay outside the gene matches. Here the CDR3 reads CASSLILAGIQYF. The DNA of the CDR3 is TGCGCCAGCAGCCTTATACTAGCGGGCATTCAGTACTTC.

A remark on this clone: A junction end diverges from the germline sequence, so it may reflect a read error. The CDR3 nucleotides are TGTGCCAGCAGTGACTCTCGGGACTCCAATTTTGGTCAGCCCCAGCATTTT. Its protein product is CASSDSRDSNFGQPQHF. The chain links TRBV6-8 to TRBJ1-5, with D possibly being TRBD1 (5 bases). This CDR3 spans 17 amino acids. Germline V gene data show CDR1 as MNHGY and CDR2 as SAAAGT.

The V gene is TRBV6-8, the J gene TRBJ1-6; TRBD1 matches 8 bases. Germline CDR1 MNHGY, CDR2 SAAAGT. The length of the CDR3 is 15 residues. Unmatched junction bases numbered 6, after V lost 5 bases and J lost 6 bases. The DNA for the CDR3 is TGTGCCAGCAGTCGACGGACAGGGAGTAATTCACCCCTCCACTTT. Translated: CASSRRTGSNSPLHF.

The chain joins TRBV6-8 to TRBJ2-5, with TRBD1 matching 8 bases. J lost 5 bases, V lost 2 bases, and 1 base had no gene match. CDR1 and CDR2 from the germline V gene are MNHGY and SAAAGT. The CDR3 spans 13 residues. This CDR3 reads CASSYRQGETQYF. As DNA, the CDR3 is TGTGCCAGCAGTTACAGACAGGGGGAGACCCAGTACTTC.